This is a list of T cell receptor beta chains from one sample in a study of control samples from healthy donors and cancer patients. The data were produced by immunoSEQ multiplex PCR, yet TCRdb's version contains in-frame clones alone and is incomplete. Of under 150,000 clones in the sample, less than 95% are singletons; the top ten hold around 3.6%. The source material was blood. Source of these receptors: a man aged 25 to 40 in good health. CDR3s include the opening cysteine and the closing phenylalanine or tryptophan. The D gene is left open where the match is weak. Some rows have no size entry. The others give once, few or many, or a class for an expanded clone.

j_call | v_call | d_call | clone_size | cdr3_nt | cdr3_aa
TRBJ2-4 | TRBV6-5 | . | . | TGTGCCAGCAGCCTACAAGGAAACATTCAGTACTTC | CASSLQGNIQYF
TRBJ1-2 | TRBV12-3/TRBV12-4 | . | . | TGTGCCAGCAGGTCCGGGAGCTATGGCTACACCTTC | CASRSGSYGYTF
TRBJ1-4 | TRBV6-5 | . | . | TGTGCCAGCAGGAACGCAGGGCGAAGGGCTGAAAAACTGTTTTTT | CASRNAGRRAEKLFF
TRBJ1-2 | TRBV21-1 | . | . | TGTGCCAGCAGCAAGAAAGGGGGCTATGGCTACACCTTC | CASSKKGGYGYTF
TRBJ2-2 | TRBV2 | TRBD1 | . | TGTGCCAGCAGCCCGGACAGGGGGCGGACCGGGGAGCTGTTTTTT | CASSPDRGRTGELFF
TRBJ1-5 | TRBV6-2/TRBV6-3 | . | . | TGTGCCAGCAGTACGTCCAATCAGCCCCAGCATTTT | CASSTSNQPQHF
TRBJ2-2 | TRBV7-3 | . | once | TGTGCCAGCAGCCCGGGACAGAACACCGGGGAGCTGTTTTTT | CASSPGQNTGELFF
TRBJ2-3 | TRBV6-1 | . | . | TGTGCCAGCAGTGAAGAGGAGGGACGGGGAACAGATACGCAGTATTTT | CASSEEEGRGTDTQYF
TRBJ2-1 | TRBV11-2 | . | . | TGTGCCAGCAGGGGGGCCGTGGAGCAGTTCTTC | CASRGAVEQFF
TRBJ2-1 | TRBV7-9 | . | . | TGTGCCACCACTCCAGGGCCCGATGAGCAGTTCTTC | CATTPGPDEQFF
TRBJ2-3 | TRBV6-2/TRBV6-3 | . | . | TGTGCCAGCAGTTACTCTCCCGAGGGGGAAGACACAGATACGCAGTATTTT | CASSYSPEGEDTDTQYF
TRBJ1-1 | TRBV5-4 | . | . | TGTGCCAGCAGCCCCGGGGCCTCGCCTGAAGCTTTCTTT | CASSPGASPEAFF
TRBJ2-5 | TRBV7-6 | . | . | TGTGCCAGCGCGACAGGATGGCAAGAGACCCAGTACTTC | CASATGWQETQYF
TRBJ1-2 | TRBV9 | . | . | TGTGCCAGCAGCGTAGGGGGGGCAGACTATGGCTACACCTTC | CASSVGGADYGYTF
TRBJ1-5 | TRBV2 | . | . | TGTGCCAGCAGTGATAAGGTCTTCGAGGAGGGTAAGCCCCAGCATTTT | CASSDKVFEEGKPQHF
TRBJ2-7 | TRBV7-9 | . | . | TGTGCCAGCATGGGGGATTTCTACGAGCAGTACTTC | CASMGDFYEQYF
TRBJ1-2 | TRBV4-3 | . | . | TGCGCCAGCAGCCAAATGCTAGGGAAGAGCTATGGCTACACCTTC | CASSQMLGKSYGYTF
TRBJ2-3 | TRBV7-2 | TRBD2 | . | TGTGCCAGCAGCCCCACAGGCCCGGGAGGGGCAGATACGCAGTATTTT | CASSPTGPGGADTQYF
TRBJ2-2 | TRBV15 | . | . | TGTGCCACCAGCACACATCTCGGCGGGGAGCTGTTTTTT | CATSTHLGGELFF
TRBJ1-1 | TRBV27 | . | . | TGTGCCAGCAGTTTATCCAGGGCGAACACTGAAGCTTTCTTT | CASSLSRANTEAFF
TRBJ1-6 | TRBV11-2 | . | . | TGTGCCAGCAGCCCCACCGCGGGCCACTATAATTCACCCCTCCACTTT | CASSPTAGHYNSPLHF
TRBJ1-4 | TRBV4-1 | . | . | TGCGCCAGCAGCCAGACCGCTTGGGAAAAACTGTTTTTT | CASSQTAWEKLFF
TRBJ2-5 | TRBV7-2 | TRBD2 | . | TGTGCCAGCAGCCAGAGCGGGGGAGGGGAGACCCAGTACTTC | CASSQSGGGETQYF
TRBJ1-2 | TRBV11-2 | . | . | TGTGCCAGCAGCTTAACTAGAACAGGGCCCTATGGCTACACCTTC | CASSLTRTGPYGYTF
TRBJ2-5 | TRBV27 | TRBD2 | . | TGTGCCAGCAGGGCCGGGACTAGCGGGGGCCGGGGAGAGACCCAGTACTTC | CASRAGTSGGRGETQYF
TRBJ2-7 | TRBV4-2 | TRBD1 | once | TGTGCCAGCAGCCAAGTGGGATTAGGGACAGGTGATTCCTACGAGCAGTACTTC | CASSQVGLGTGDSYEQYF
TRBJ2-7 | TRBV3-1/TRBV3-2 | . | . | TGTGCCAGCAGCCATTTCTACGAGCAGTACTTC | CASSHFYEQYF
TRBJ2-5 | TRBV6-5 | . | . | TGTGCCAGCAGTCCCGAGACAGCGCAACAAGAGACCCAGTACTTC | CASSPETAQQETQYF
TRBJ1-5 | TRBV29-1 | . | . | TGCAGCGTTGCAACCGGGACACTCAGCAATCAGCCCCAGCATTTT | CSVATGTLSNQPQHF
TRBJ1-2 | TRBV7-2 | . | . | TGTGCCAGCAGCTTAGGACAGGCACCCTACTATGGCTACACCTTC | CASSLGQAPYYGYTF
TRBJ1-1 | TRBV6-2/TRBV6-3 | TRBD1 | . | TGTGCCAGCAGCGAACACAGGGGCTCTGAAGCTTTCTTT | CASSEHRGSEAFF
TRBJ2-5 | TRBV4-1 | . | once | TGCGCCAGCAGCCGCCTACTAGGTGTTAAGGAGACCCAGTACTTC | CASSRLLGVKETQYF
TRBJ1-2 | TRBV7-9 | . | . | TGTGCCAGCACCCAAGGGGTTGGCAGGGTACCTAACTATGGCTACACCTTC | CASTQGVGRVPNYGYTF
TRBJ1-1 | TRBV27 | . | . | TGTGCCAGCACTACTGGGGCTTTCTTT | CASTTGAFF
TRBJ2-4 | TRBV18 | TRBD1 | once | TGTGCCAGCTCACCCCAGGGGGCTGGAAACATTCAGTACTTC | CASSPQGAGNIQYF
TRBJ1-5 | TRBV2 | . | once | TGTGCCAGCAGTGAAGCGCTACAATACAATCAGCCCCAGCATTTT | CASSEALQYNQPQHF
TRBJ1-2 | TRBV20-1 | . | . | TGCAGTGCTAGTCTTAGAGATAACTATGGCTACACCTTC | CSASLRDNYGYTF
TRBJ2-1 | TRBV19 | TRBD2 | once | TGTGCCAGTAGTATAGACCTACTAGCGGGGGGGGTGAATGAGCAGTTCTTC | CASSIDLLAGGVNEQFF
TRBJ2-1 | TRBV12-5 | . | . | TGTGCTAGTGGTTTGGTATGGCTGGCCTCCTACAATGAGCAGTTCTTC | CASGLVWLASYNEQFF
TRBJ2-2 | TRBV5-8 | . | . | TGTGCCAGCACCATATCAGGCTTCGGGGAGCTGTTTTTT | CASTISGFGELFF
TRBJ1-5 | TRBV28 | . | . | TGTGCCAGCAGTCCTGGGCAGCCCCAGCATTTT | CASSPGQPQHF
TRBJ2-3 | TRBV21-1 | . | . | TGTGCCAGCAGCATCCTTCCCGGGGGCACAGATACGCAGTATTTT | CASSILPGGTDTQYF
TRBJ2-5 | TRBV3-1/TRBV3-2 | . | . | TGTGCCAGCAGCCCGGGACTTCGGGTGGAGACCCAGTACTTC | CASSPGLRVETQYF
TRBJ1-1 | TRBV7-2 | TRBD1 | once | TGTGCCAGCAGCCCGGACAGGGCGACTTTCTTT | CASSPDRATFF
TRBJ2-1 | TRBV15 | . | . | TGTGCCACCTCCACCTTGGGGGTCAACAATGAGCAGTTCTTC | CATSTLGVNNEQFF
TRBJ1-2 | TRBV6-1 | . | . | TGTGCCAGCAGTGAAGCGCGTCGTATAGGCCATGGCTATGGCTACACCTTC | CASSEARRIGHGYGYTF
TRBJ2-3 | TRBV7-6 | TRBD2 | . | TGTGCCAGCAGCCTTACTAGCGGGGGGGCCTCGGCCACAGATACGCAGTATTTT | CASSLTSGGASATDTQYF
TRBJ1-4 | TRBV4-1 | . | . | TGCGCCAGCAGCCAAGGGGCTGCTAATGAAAAACTGTTTTTT | CASSQGAANEKLFF
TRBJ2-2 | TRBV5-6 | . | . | TGTGCCAGCAGCTTGGGGGAACTACGACTCACCGGGGAGCTGTTTTTT | CASSLGELRLTGELFF
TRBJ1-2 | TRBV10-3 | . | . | TGTGCCATCAGTGAGGACAGTAACTATGGCTACACCTTC | CAISEDSNYGYTF
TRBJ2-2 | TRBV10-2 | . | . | TGCGCCAGCAGTTTGGACATGAACACCGGGGAGCTGTTTTTT | CASSLDMNTGELFF
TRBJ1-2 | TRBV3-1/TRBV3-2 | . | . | TGTGCCAGCAGCCAAGGAATGGCACCCCGGAGAGACTATGGCTACACCTTC | CASSQGMAPRRDYGYTF
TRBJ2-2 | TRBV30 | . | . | TGTGCCTGGAGTCGGGCGGAGAACACCGGGGAGCTGTTTTTT | CAWSRAENTGELFF
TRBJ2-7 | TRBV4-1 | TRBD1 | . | TGCGCCAGCAGCCACATTAAGACAGGGTACTCCTACGAGCAGTACTTC | CASSHIKTGYSYEQYF
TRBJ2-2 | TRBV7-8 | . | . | TGTGCCAGCAGCAGAGGGTGGATGGGGACCGGGGAGCTGTTTTTT | CASSRGWMGTGELFF